The 20 T cell receptor beta chains presented below share a single source sample, sequenced in a study of blood T cell repertoires in COVID-19. Produced via immunoSEQ multiplex PCR; TCRdb's table is partial and in-frame only. The data hold some 110,000 clones, with 80% to 90% observed a single time. The sequencing input was peripheral blood. Every receptor here comes from a man between 45 and 60 years old with acute or convalescent COVID-19.

This clone was observed a single time. This sequence joins TRBV25-1 and TRBJ1-2; D may be TRBD1 (6 bases). Deletions cut 1 base from V and 4 bases from J, with 19 bases between. CDR1 is MGHDK and CDR2 is SYGVNS in the germline V gene. The CDR3 runs to 17 residues. CDR3 sequence (DNA): TGTGCCAGCAGTGAATTGGGGGAGGGCAGGGGCTCCTATGGCTACACCTTC. Translated: CASSELGEGRGSYGYTF.

This clone was picked up one time. The chain joins TRBV5-1 to TRBJ2-7, with D tentatively TRBD1 (6 bases). The ends were cut back, 4 bases at V and 5 bases at J, with 16 bases in the middle. Per the germline V gene, CDR1 is SGHRS and CDR2 is YFSETQ. The CDR3 consists of 14 residues. CDR3 sequence: CASSPYQGSHEQYF. The CDR3 nucleotides read TGCGCCAGCAGCCCCTATCAGGGGTCTCACGAGCAGTACTTC.

J is TRBJ1-2 and V is TRBV19, with D tentatively TRBD1 (6 bases). The germline V gene encodes CDR1 LNHDA and CDR2 SQIVND (reference sequence). Trimming pared 0 bases from V and 1 base from J, leaving 12 bases between. This CDR3 is 16 amino acids long. The CDR3 protein is CASSIERGALNYGYTF. The CDR3 DNA reads TGTGCCAGTAGTATAGAACGGGGGGCGCTTAACTATGGCTACACCTTC.

CDR3 sequence reads: CASTRTGTKETQYF. The CDR3 DNA follows: TGTGCCAGCACCCGGACAGGGACCAAGGAGACCCAGTACTTC. V usage is TRBV28 and J usage is TRBJ2-5, with 8 bases lining up with TRBD1. V gave up 7 bases and J gave up 5 bases; unmatched junction bases: 9. The germline V gene encodes CDR1 MDHEN and CDR2 SYDVKM. This CDR3 is 14 amino acids long.

The rearrangement joins TRBV28 to TRBJ2-7, with D perhaps TRBD2 (5 bases). V dropped 4 bases and J dropped 7 bases, with 11 bases sitting between them. The CDR3 spans 12 residues. Germline CDR1 MDHEN, CDR2 SYDVKM. The chain's CDR3 is CASSSSTGEQYF. CDR3 DNA: TGTGCCAGCAGTTCCTCAACGGGGGAGCAGTACTTC.

CDR3 sequence (DNA): TGTGCCAGCAGCTTGGGGGGCAGTACGAACACCGGGGAGCTGTTTTTT. Translating it yields CASSLGGSTNTGELFF. The rearrangement joins TRBV5-4 to TRBJ2-2; D might be TRBD1 (5 bases). Trimming left V 0 bases short and J 0 bases short, with 9 bases between. Germline V CDR1 and CDR2: SGHNT, YYREEE (reference sequence). The CDR3 sequence is 16 residues long.

The chain carries TRBV24-1 and TRBJ2-1; D may be TRBD2 (6 bases). The CDR3 totals 15 residues. CDR1 and CDR2 (germline): KGHDR, SFDVKD. V lost 3 bases to trimming and J lost 5 bases, with 13 bases between them. The CDR3 protein is CATSDPRGGDNEQFF. The CDR3 coding sequence is TGTGCCACCAGTGATCCCCGGGGAGGAGACAATGAGCAGTTCTTC.

This chain connects TRBV10-2 to TRBJ2-3; D is undetermined. Germline loops: CDR1 WSHSY, CDR2 SAAADI. The germline V and J ends were trimmed by 2 bases and 2 bases, with 14 bases remaining between them. CDR3 length equals 16 residues. In DNA form, the CDR3 reads TGCGCCAGCAGTGAGAGACGGAGCAGACTCACAGATACGCAGTATTTT. Protein: CASSERRSRLTDTQYF.

The chain recombines TRBV12-3 or TRBV12-4 with TRBJ2-7, with D tentatively TRBD1 (6 bases). The CDR3 consists of 12 residues. The germline V and J ends were trimmed by 8 bases and 8 bases, with 16 bases remaining between them. In DNA form, the CDR3 reads TGTGCCAGCCATGGGACATCGAAGAAGCAGTACTTC. This codes for CASHGTSKKQYF.

This clone was seen a few times. This chain uses TRBV28 with TRBJ1-2, with 9 bases that match TRBD1. Germline assignment: CDR1 MDHEN and CDR2 SYDVKM. With 1 base clipped from V and 9 bases from J, the junction kept 3 bases outside the gene matches. This CDR3 is built from 13 residues. CDR3: CASSLYGTGSYTF. CDR3 nucleotides: TGTGCCAGCAGTTTATATGGGACAGGGAGCTACACCTTC.

J is TRBJ2-4 and V is TRBV19, with unresolved D. Trimming took 4 bases from V and 0 from J, leaving 13 bases between them. The CDR3 has 16 amino acids. Germline V gives CDR1 LNHDA, CDR2 SQIVND (reference sequence). CDR3 nucleotide sequence: TGTGCCAGTAGTAGTACCAGACGGGTAGCCAAAAACATTCAGTACTTC. This translates into CASSSTRRVAKNIQYF.

V is TRBV4-1 and J is TRBJ2-1, with 15 bases fitting TRBD2. Per the germline V gene, CDR1 is MGHRA and CDR2 is YSYEKL. J gave up 10 bases and V 3 bases, and 7 bases lay outside the gene matches. The CDR3 runs 16 residues. CDR3 amino acids: CASSHEGLAGGAEQFF. CDR3 sequence (DNA): TGCGCCAGCAGCCACGAAGGACTAGCGGGAGGGGCCGAGCAGTTCTTC.

This clone showed up just a few times. The rearrangement links TRBV11-2 to TRBJ1-3, with 10 bases fitting TRBD1. This CDR3 comprises 19 residues. The V gene's germline CDR1 is SGHAT and CDR2 FQNNGV. The ends lost 5 bases at V and 1 base at J; junction bases unmatched: 14. CDR3 residues: CASSPNSRTGGGSGNTIYF. In DNA form, the CDR3 reads TGTGCCAGCAGCCCCAACTCCCGGACAGGGGGTGGTTCTGGAAACACCATATATTTT.

J is TRBJ2-1 and V is TRBV15; no clear D gene. Deletions cut 0 bases from V and 0 bases from J, with 6 bases between. Per germline, CDR1 LNHNV and CDR2 YYDKDF (reference sequence). The CDR3 has 15 amino acids. CDR3 nucleotides: TGTGCCACCAGCAGAGATTCGGGCTCCTACAATGAGCAGTTCTTC. This translates into CATSRDSGSYNEQFF.

The chain combines TRBV11-2 with TRBJ1-2; D gene ambiguous. The germline gives CDR1 SGHAT, CDR2 FQNNGV. V was trimmed by 5 bases and J by 3 bases, leaving 7 bases between them. The CDR3 extends over 12 amino acids. CDR3 sequence reads: CASSGRDYGYTF. CDR3 DNA: TGTGCCAGCAGCGGGCGGGACTATGGCTACACCTTC.

V usage is TRBV19 and J usage is TRBJ2-1; 13 bases agree with TRBD2. Germline-derived CDR1 and CDR2 are LNHDA and SQIVND (reference sequence). Trimming at V came to 6 bases and at J to 8 bases, leaving 10 bases not matched to a gene. CDR3 size: 16 residues. CDR3 in amino acids: CASRTPLAGGLDEQFF. The CDR3 DNA reads TGTGCCAGTAGGACACCACTAGCGGGAGGGTTAGATGAGCAGTTCTTC.

This chain links TRBV15 with TRBJ1-4; D gene uncertain. This CDR3 region has 14 residues. With 1 base removed from V and 6 bases from J, the gap between germline ends came to 9 bases. The germline CDR1 and CDR2 sequences are LNHNV and YYDKDF (reference sequence). The CDR3, as DNA: TGTGCCACCAGCAGAGGTGACAAGCATGAAAAACTGTTTTTT. Amino acid sequence: CATSRGDKHEKLFF.

This chain links TRBV5-1 with TRBJ1-1; TRBD1 is a possible D gene (5 bases). The V end lost 4 bases, the J end lost 1 base, and 5 bases lay between the germline ends. Germline loops: CDR1 SGHRS, CDR2 YFSETQ. CDR3 length equals 12 residues. The CDR3 region has the DNA TGCGCCAGCAGCGGACAGAACACTGAAGCTTTCTTT. The encoded protein is CASSGQNTEAFF.

Details on this clone: Germline and junction disagree at one end, which may indicate a read error. The chain couples TRBV3-1 (or the pseudogene TRBV3-2) to TRBJ2-4, with 13 positions matching TRBD2. The V gene's germline CDR1 is LGHDT and CDR2 YNNKEL (reference sequence). The CDR3 has 16 residues. The CDR3 sequence: CASSQTSGRANNIQYF. The CDR3 coding sequence is TGTGCCAGCAGCCAAACTAGCGGGAGGGCCAATAACATTCAGTACTTC.

The chain links TRBV19 to TRBJ1-3; 8 nucleotides agree with TRBD1. V shed 5 bases, J shed 8 bases, and the junction held 8 bases outside the gene matches. The CDR3 has 14 residues. Germline V gives CDR1 LNHDA, CDR2 SQIVND (reference sequence). As DNA, the CDR3 is TGTGCCAGTAGTCTACTCTCGACAGGGGACACCATATATTTT. Translated, it gives CASSLLSTGDTIYF.